A single sample is the source of the 29 T cell receptor beta chains below, sequenced in a study of T cell responses to AZD1222 COVID-19 vaccine. Method: immunoSEQ multiplex PCR; TCRdb's copy keeps in-frame clones and lacks some. This sample has some 130,000 clones, with approximately 90% found just once. The sequencing here drew on peripheral blood, taken on day 0 of AZD1222 vaccination. These receptors all come from an adult in good health.

The DNA of the CDR3 is TGTGCCACCAGTGATTCCGCTCAGCCCCAGCATTTT. Its translation is CATSDSAQPQHF. The V gene is TRBV24-1, the J gene TRBJ1-5; D call uncertain. The CDR3 covers 12 residues. Germline CDR1 is KGHDR and CDR2 is SFDVKD. The V gene lost 2 bases and the J gene lost 6 bases, with 4 bases spanning the gap.

The gene calls are TRBV28 and TRBJ2-6; tentative D call: TRBD2 (5 bases). The CDR3 has 15 residues. Trimming took off 10 bases at V and 2 bases at J, with 15 bases between the two ends. CDR1 MDHEN and CDR2 SYDVKM come from the germline V gene. DNA of the CDR3: TGTGCCACCGCGCCGAGGGCCCCTGGGGCCAACGTCCTGACTTTC. Translated, it gives CATAPRAPGANVLTF.

The J gene is TRBJ1-3, the V gene TRBV6-7; D remains unclear. TRBV6-7 is recorded as an ORF, its role being uncertain. The length of the CDR3 is 18 residues. The V and J ends lost 2 bases and 1 base respectively, with 18 bases between them. The CDR3 reads CASSYHHGGGISGNTIYF. CDR3 bases: TGTGCCAGCAGTTACCATCATGGCGGAGGGATTTCTGGAAACACCATATATTTT.

DNA for the CDR3: TGTGCCAGCAGCCAAGACGTGGGTAATGGCTACACCTTC. Translated: CASSQDVGNGYTF. The chain couples TRBV3-1 (or the pseudogene TRBV3-2) to TRBJ1-2, with no clear D. V lost 0 bases and J 6 bases, leaving 8 bases between the germline ends. CDR3 length: 13 residues. The germline V gene has CDR1 LGHDT and CDR2 YNNKEL (reference sequence).

The genes are TRBV6-6 and TRBJ2-7; either TRBD1 or TRBD2 may supply D (5 bases each). Trimming took 6 bases from V and 9 from J, leaving 21 bases between them. This CDR3 contains 14 residues. Per the germline V gene, CDR1 is MNHNY and CDR2 is SVGAGI (reference sequence). The CDR3 protein is CASSPWDLKQRQYF. CDR3 DNA sequence: TGTGCCAGCAGCCCCTGGGACCTCAAGCAACGGCAGTACTTC.

The J gene is TRBJ2-5, the V gene TRBV14, with D tentatively TRBD2 (7 bases). Per germline, CDR1 SGHDN and CDR2 FVKESK. There are 15 residues in the CDR3. V was clipped by 3 bases and J by 7 bases, with 18 bases between them. This chain's CDR3 is CASSQRGLPGGTQYF. DNA of the CDR3: TGTGCCAGCAGCCAGCGGGGGCTCCCGGGGGGGACCCAGTACTTC.

The chain has TRBV19 and TRBJ1-1; 9 nucleotides match TRBD1. Germline CDR1 is LNHDA and CDR2 is SQIVND (reference sequence). This CDR3 has 15 residues. J gave up 1 base and V 7 bases, and 7 bases lay outside the gene matches. The CDR3 is CASTQWGQGNTEAFF. For the CDR3, the DNA is TGTGCCAGTACCCAGTGGGGACAGGGGAACACTGAAGCTTTCTTT.

The sample holds one count of this clone. J is TRBJ1-1 and V is TRBV6-5; unclear D gene. CDR3 length equals 14 residues. V was cut by 6 bases and J by 3 bases, with 14 bases left in between. Germline CDR1 reads MNHEY; CDR2 reads SVGAGI. CDR3 region: CASRKDGSDTEAFF. CDR3 coding DNA: TGTGCCAGCAGAAAGGACGGGAGCGACACTGAAGCTTTCTTT.

This rearrangement joins TRBV29-1 to TRBJ1-6; D remains unclear. The ends were cut back, 7 bases at V and 2 bases at J, with 12 bases in the middle. In germline, CDR1 is SQVTM, CDR2 ANQGSEA. This CDR3 spans 14 amino acids. CDR3 in amino acids: CSAWEGTYNSPLHF. The DNA for the CDR3 is TGCAGCGCCTGGGAGGGAACCTATAATTCACCCCTCCACTTT.

The V and J genes are TRBV30 and TRBJ2-1; tentative D call: TRBD2 (6 bases). Germline V gives CDR1 GTSNPN, CDR2 SVGIG (reference sequence). V was trimmed by 0 bases and J by 8 bases, leaving 8 bases between them. CDR3 size: 12 residues. CDR3 nucleotides: TGTGCCTGGAGTGTACTAGCCTATGAGCAGTTCTTC. The encoded protein is CAWSVLAYEQFF.

This chain connects TRBV6-2 or TRBV6-3 to TRBJ2-7, with D perhaps TRBD2 (5 bases). Germline V gives CDR1 MNHEY, CDR2 SVGEGT. V was trimmed by 2 bases and J by 2 bases, leaving 13 bases between them. This CDR3 contains 15 residues. The CDR3 protein is CASSYQARGPYEQYF. Here the CDR3 DNA reads TGTGCCAGCAGTTACCAAGCCAGAGGGCCCTACGAGCAGTACTTC.

This chain joins TRBV25-1 and TRBJ2-7; D gene ambiguous. The germline V gene encodes CDR1 MGHDK and CDR2 SYGVNS. Between the trimmed V and J ends, which lost 6 bases and 1 base, there was a span of 4 bases. The CDR3 totals 11 residues. The CDR3 reads CASRGSYEQYF. For the CDR3, the DNA is TGTGCCAGCAGGGGTTCCTACGAGCAGTACTTC.

In this sample, this clone turned up a few times. The chain uses TRBV6-6 and TRBJ2-2; TRBD2 agrees at 12 bases. The germline V gene encodes CDR1 MNHNY and CDR2 SVGAGI (reference sequence). J was trimmed by 5 bases and V by 5 bases; bases with no gene match: 9. This CDR3 has 17 residues. CDR3 sequence (DNA): TGTGCCAGCAGTCGTCGGACTAGCGGGGTTGGGACCGGGGAGCTGTTTTTT. Translating it yields CASSRRTSGVGTGELFF.

The rearrangement joins TRBV5-1 to TRBJ2-7; possible D gene TRBD2, 7 bases. V shed 5 bases and J shed 2 bases, with 14 bases lying between them. CDR3 length: 14 residues. Germline CDR1 is SGHRS and CDR2 is YFSETQ. CDR3: CASSIGGAPYEQYF. The CDR3 DNA reads as TGCGCCAGCAGTATAGGGGGGGCGCCCTACGAGCAGTACTTC.

J is TRBJ1-5 and V is TRBV30; D not certain. Trimming took 6 bases from V and 4 from J, leaving 10 bases between them. In germline, CDR1 is GTSNPN, CDR2 SVGIG (reference sequence). This CDR3 region has 12 residues. The CDR3 nucleotides read TGTGCCTGCGGGGAGAAGAATCAGCCCCAGCATTTT. This sequence encodes CACGEKNQPQHF.

This clone has just a few counts. The V and J genes are TRBV24-1 and TRBJ1-3, with no clear D. The CDR3 totals 11 residues. Trimming stripped 12 bases from V and 1 base from J, with 6 bases between. Germline CDR1 reads KGHDR; CDR2 reads SFDVKD. In DNA form, the CDR3 reads TGTGCCTCGTCGTCTGGAAACACCATATATTTT. Translation gives CASSSGNTIYF.

The CDR3 sequence is CAWKQGGSGSPLHF. CDR3 bases: TGTGCCTGGAAACAGGGGGGTTCCGGTTCACCCCTCCACTTT. V is TRBV30 and J is TRBJ1-6; 8 bases are shared with TRBD1. J lost 9 bases, V lost 4 bases, and 8 bases had no gene match. CDR1 GTSNPN and CDR2 SVGIG come from the germline V gene (reference sequence). The CDR3 totals 14 residues.

The V gene is TRBV10-3, the J gene TRBJ2-3; 7 nucleotides align to TRBD1. The V and J ends lost 4 bases and 2 bases, in that order; junction bases with no gene match: 6. CDR1 and CDR2 (germline): ENHRY, SYGVKD. This CDR3 region has 15 residues. The CDR3: CAISATGAPTDTQYF. The CDR3 DNA is TGTGCCATCAGTGCTACAGGGGCCCCCACAGATACGCAGTATTTT.

The DNA of the CDR3 is TGTGCCAGTAAGGAGACAGGGGGATCACCCCTCCACTTT. Residues: CASKETGGSPLHF. The V and J genes are TRBV19 and TRBJ1-6; 9 nucleotides agree with TRBD1. Trimming took 7 bases from V and 10 from J; bases not matched to a gene: 5. The CDR3 covers 13 residues. Germline V gives CDR1 LNHDA, CDR2 SQIVND (reference sequence).

The rearrangement links TRBV3-1 (or the pseudogene TRBV3-2) to TRBJ1-1; D ambiguous. Germline V gene sequence: CDR1 LGHDT, CDR2 YNNKEL (reference sequence). The CDR3 extends over 15 amino acids. Trimming took 1 base from V and 1 from J, leaving 10 bases between them. This CDR3 is CASSQATRRNTEAFF. CDR3 DNA sequence: TGTGCCAGCAGCCAAGCAACCAGGAGGAACACTGAAGCTTTCTTT.

The chain joins TRBV6-5 to TRBJ1-1, with D perhaps matching TRBD1 (6 bases). Per germline, CDR1 MNHEY and CDR2 SVGAGI. The CDR3 loop spans 11 amino acids. The germline V and J ends were trimmed by 9 bases and 11 bases, with 16 bases remaining between them. CDR3 sequence: CARSRQAVAFF. The CDR3 region has the DNA TGTGCCAGGAGTAGACAGGCCGTGGCTTTCTTT.

DNA for the CDR3: TGTGCCAGCAGCAACACAGGGAGCGCTGAAGCTTTCTTT. Translated: CASSNTGSAEAFF. The chain is built from TRBV7-9 and TRBJ1-1; perhaps TRBD1 as D (6 bases). CDR1 is SEHNR and CDR2 is FQNEAQ in the germline V gene (reference sequence). V dropped 5 bases and J dropped 6 bases, with 13 bases sitting between them. The CDR3 has 13 amino acids.

CDR3 in DNA: TGTGCCAGCAGTTACTCATCGACCGAGTGGTACGAGCAGTACTTC. It encodes CASSYSSTEWYEQYF. The V and J genes are TRBV6-5 and TRBJ2-7; D is undetermined. Trimming left V 0 bases short and J 4 bases short, with 13 bases between. The CDR3 length is 15 residues. Germline loops: CDR1 MNHEY, CDR2 SVGAGI.

The gene calls are TRBV19 and TRBJ1-1, with D maybe TRBD1 (6 bases). Germline V CDR1 and CDR2: LNHDA, SQIVND (reference sequence). This CDR3 contains 14 residues. V was pared by 4 bases and J by 7 bases, with 16 bases between. The CDR3 loop reads CASSKQGGPFEAFF. Written as DNA, the CDR3 is TGTGCCAGTAGTAAACAGGGTGGCCCTTTTGAAGCTTTCTTT.

The V call is TRBV6-5, the J call TRBJ1-2; 8 bases agree with TRBD1. The trim removed 2 bases at V and 6 bases at J, leaving 8 bases unmatched. The CDR3 has 15 amino acids. The germline V gene has CDR1 MNHEY and CDR2 SVGAGI. Here the CDR3 reads CASSYTGQGLDGYTF. The CDR3 DNA reads as TGTGCCAGCAGTTACACCGGACAGGGTCTAGATGGCTACACCTTC.

The chain joins TRBV27 to TRBJ1-2; the D is unclear. The CDR3 runs 13 residues. CDR1 and CDR2 (germline): MNHEY, SMNVEV (reference sequence). V dropped 6 bases and J dropped 2 bases, with 10 bases sitting between them. CDR3 sequence (DNA): TGTGCCAGCAGCGCCACAGCAAACTATGGCTACACCTTC. This sequence encodes CASSATANYGYTF.

The gene calls are TRBV6-2 or TRBV6-3 and TRBJ2-3; the D is unclear. Trimming stripped 6 bases from V and 3 bases from J, with 10 bases between. The germline gives CDR1 MNHEY, CDR2 SVGEGT. This CDR3 contains 13 residues. The CDR3 DNA reads TGTGCCAGCAGCCAGATAGTTACAGATACGCAGTATTTT. Amino acids: CASSQIVTDTQYF.

The V and J genes are TRBV2 and TRBJ1-1; the D gene is possibly TRBD1 (5 bases). The V gene's germline CDR1 is SNHLY and CDR2 FYNNEI. This CDR3 contains 13 residues. The V gene lost 4 bases and the J gene lost 3 bases, with 9 bases spanning the gap. In DNA, the CDR3 is TGTGCCAGCAGTGGGGGCCCATACACTGAAGCTTTCTTT. Its protein product is CASSGGPYTEAFF.

The chain is built from TRBV7-2 and TRBJ1-1; D is unresolved. CDR3 length: 13 amino acids. Trimming removed 5 bases at V and 4 bases at J, with 11 bases between. Germline CDR1 reads SGHTA; CDR2 reads FQGNSA. The CDR3 region has the DNA TGTGCCAGCAGCCGCGTCCTCCGCACTGAAGCTTTCTTT. Translating it yields CASSRVLRTEAFF.